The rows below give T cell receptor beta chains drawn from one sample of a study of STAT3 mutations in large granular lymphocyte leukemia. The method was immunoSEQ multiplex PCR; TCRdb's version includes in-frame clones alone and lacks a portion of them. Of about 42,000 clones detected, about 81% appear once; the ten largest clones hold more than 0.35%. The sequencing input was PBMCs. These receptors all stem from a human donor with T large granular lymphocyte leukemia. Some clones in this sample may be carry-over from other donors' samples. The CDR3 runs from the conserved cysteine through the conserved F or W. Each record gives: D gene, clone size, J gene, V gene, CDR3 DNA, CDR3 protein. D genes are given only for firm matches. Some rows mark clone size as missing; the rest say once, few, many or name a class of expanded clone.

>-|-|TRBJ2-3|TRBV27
TGTGCCAGCAGCCAACTAGATACGCAGTATTTT
CASSQLDTQYF
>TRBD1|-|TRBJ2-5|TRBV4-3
TGCGCCAGCAGCCAAGGGACAGGGGAAGAGACCCAGTACTTC
CASSQGTGEETQYF
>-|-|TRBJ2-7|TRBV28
TGTGCCAGCAGTTCCACCGGGTCCTTCAACTACGAGCAGTACTTC
CASSSTGSFNYEQYF
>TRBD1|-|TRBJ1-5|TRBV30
TGTGCCTGGGGACAGGCACATCAGCCCCAGCATTTT
CAWGQAHQPQHF
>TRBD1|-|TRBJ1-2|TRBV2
TGTGCCAGCAGTCGGGACAGGTTCTATGGCTACACCTTC
CASSRDRFYGYTF
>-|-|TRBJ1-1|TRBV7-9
TGTGCCAGCAGCTACTTTGCCCTTGGGGCTTTCTTT
CASSYFALGAFF
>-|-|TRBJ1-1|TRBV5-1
TGCGCCAGCAGCCCGACCGCCAGTAGCACTGAAGCTTTCTTT
CASSPTASSTEAFF
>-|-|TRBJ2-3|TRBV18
TGTGCCAGCTCATCTTCTCGACAGGTCAAACAGCAGTATTTT
CASSSSRQVKQQYF
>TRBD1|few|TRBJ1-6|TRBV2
TGTGCCAGCAGGACCGGACAGGGTATTTCACCCCTCCACTTT
CASRTGQGISPLHF
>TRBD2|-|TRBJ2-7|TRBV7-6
TGTGCCAGCAGCGCAGCGGGGGACGCGACCTACGAGCAGTACTTC
CASSAAGDATYEQYF
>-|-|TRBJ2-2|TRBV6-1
TGTGCCAGCAGTCCACCATGGGAGCCCGGGGAGCTGTTTTTT
CASSPPWEPGELFF
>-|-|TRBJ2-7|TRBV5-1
TGCGCCAGCAGCTTAGACGGACCCTACGAGCAGTACTTC
CASSLDGPYEQYF
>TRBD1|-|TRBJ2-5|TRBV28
TGTGCCAGCAGTAATCCGGGACAGGGAGGTGAGACCCAGTACTTC
CASSNPGQGGETQYF
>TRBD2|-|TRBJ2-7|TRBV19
TGTGCCAGTAGTATAACTAGCGGGGGCTACGAGCAGTACTTC
CASSITSGGYEQYF
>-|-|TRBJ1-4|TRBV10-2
TGCGCCAGCCAACTAGGGTTGAGAGATGAAAAACTGTTTTTT
CASQLGLRDEKLFF
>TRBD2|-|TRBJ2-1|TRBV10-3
TGTGCCATCATCGCTGGGCTAGCGGACGACAATGAGCAGTTCTTC
CAIIAGLADDNEQFF
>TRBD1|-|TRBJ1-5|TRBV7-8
TGTGCCACCCGAGGACAGGGAGGCAATCAGCCCCAGCATTTT
CATRGQGGNQPQHF
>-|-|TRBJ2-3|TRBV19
TGTGCCAGTAGTATAGTCGGAGGGGGACTCACAGATACGCAGTATTTT
CASSIVGGGLTDTQYF
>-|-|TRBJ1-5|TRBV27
TGTGCCAGCAGTTGGGGGAGCAATCAGCCCCAGCATTTT
CASSWGSNQPQHF
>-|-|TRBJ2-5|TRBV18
TGTGCCAGCTCACCCGAGGGGCGTCTAGGAGAGACCCAGTACTTC
CASSPEGRLGETQYF
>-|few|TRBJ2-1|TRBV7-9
TGTGCCAGCAGCTTAGAAGATTGGGTGGACAATGAGCAGTTCTTC
CASSLEDWVDNEQFF
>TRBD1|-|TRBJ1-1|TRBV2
TGTGCCAGCATCCGGGACAGGGGTGATACTGAAGCTTTCTTT
CASIRDRGDTEAFF
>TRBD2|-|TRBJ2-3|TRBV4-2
TGTGCCAGCAGCTACCTCGCAGCGGGGGGGCCGGTGGACACAGATACGCAGTATTTT
CASSYLAAGGPVDTDTQYF
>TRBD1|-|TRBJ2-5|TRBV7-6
TGTGCCAGCAGCCAATTCGTGCGGGACAGGGGCGTTGAGACCCAGTACTTC
CASSQFVRDRGVETQYF
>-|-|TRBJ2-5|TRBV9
TGTGCCAGCAGCTCCCGGACGGATGCCGAGACCCAGTACTTC
CASSSRTDAETQYF
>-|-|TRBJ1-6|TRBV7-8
TGTGCCAGCAGCACCCACCGGGGACACGAAAATTCACCCCTCCACTTT
CASSTHRGHENSPLHF
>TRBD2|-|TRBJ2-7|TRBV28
TGTGCCAGCAGTGCGGGGGGGGCAGTTATCTACGAGCAGTACTTC
CASSAGGAVIYEQYF
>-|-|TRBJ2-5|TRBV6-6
TGTGCCAGCAGCACCAGGGAGACCCAGTACTTC
CASSTRETQYF
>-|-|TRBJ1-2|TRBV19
TGTGCCAGTAGTACGAGGCGGGGAGGTCCTCATCCTCACTACACCTTC
CASSTRRGGPHPHYTF
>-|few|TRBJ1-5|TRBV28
TGTGCCAGTCTTCTGGGACCGATTGATCAGCCCCAGCATTTT
CASLLGPIDQPQHF
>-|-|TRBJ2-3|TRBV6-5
TGTGCCAGCAGTTACTCCCTGACAGAGGGTACGCAGTATTTT
CASSYSLTEGTQYF
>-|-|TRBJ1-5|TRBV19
TGTGCCAGTAGTCCGCCTGGCAGGGGTACCCAGCATTTT
CASSPPGRGTQHF
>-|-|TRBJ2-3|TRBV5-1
TGCGCCAGCAGCGTGGTGAGGGGGACAGATACGCAGTATTTT
CASSVVRGTDTQYF
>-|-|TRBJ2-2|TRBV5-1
TGCGCCAGCAGCTTGTTACTCGGGGGTGTCACCGGGGAGCTGTTTTTT
CASSLLLGGVTGELFF
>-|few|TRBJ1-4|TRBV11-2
TGTGCCAGCAGCTTAAGTGTCAGAGGAAATGAAAAACTGTTTTTT
CASSLSVRGNEKLFF
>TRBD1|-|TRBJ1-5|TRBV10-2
TGCGCCAGCAGGACAGGGGAAGGGCAGCCCCAGCATTTT
CASRTGEGQPQHF
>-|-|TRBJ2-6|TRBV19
TGTGCCAGCGATAGCTCTGGGGCCAACGTCCTGACTTTC
CASDSSGANVLTF
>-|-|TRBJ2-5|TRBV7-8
TGTGCCAGCACCCGGGGGGAGACCCAGTACTTC
CASTRGETQYF
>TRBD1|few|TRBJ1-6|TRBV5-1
TGCGCCAGCAGCCGGACCGGGACAGGGGGATCACCCCTCCACTTT
CASSRTGTGGSPLHF
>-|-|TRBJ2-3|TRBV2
TGTGCCAGCAGGGGGTCTAGCACAGATACGCAGTATTTT
CASRGSSTDTQYF
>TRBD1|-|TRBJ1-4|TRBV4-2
TGTGCCGTAAGGACAGGGAATGAAAAACTGTTTTTT
CAVRTGNEKLFF
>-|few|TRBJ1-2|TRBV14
TGTGCCAGCAGCCACCGACCGGGCCGGGGCTACACCTTC
CASSHRPGRGYTF
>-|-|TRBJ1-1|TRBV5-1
TGCGCCAGCAGCTTGAAACAGCAGAACACTGAAGCTTTCTTT
CASSLKQQNTEAFF
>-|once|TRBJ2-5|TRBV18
TGTGCCAGCTCACCCGATTCGAACGGGGAGACCCAGTACTTC
CASSPDSNGETQYF
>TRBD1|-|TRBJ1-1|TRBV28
TGTGCCAGCAGTTCACTGACAGGGACGGTATTAACTGAAGCTTTCTTT
CASSSLTGTVLTEAFF
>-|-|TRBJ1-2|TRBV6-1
TGTGCCAGCAGTGAAACGGGGCTCTATGGCTACACCTTC
CASSETGLYGYTF
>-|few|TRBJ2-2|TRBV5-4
TGTGCCAGCAGTTTTTGGGCGCTGTTTTTT
CASSFWALFF
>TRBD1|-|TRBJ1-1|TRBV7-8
TGTGCCAGCAGCCTCCGGGACAGGGGGAACACTGAAGCTTTCTTT
CASSLRDRGNTEAFF
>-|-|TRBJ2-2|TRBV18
TGTGCCAGCTCGCAGGAACAGGGTCGTACCGGGGAGCTGTTTTTT
CASSQEQGRTGELFF
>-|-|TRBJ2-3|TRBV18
TGTGCCAGCTCACCTAGCAGGCCCCTGAGAGCAGATACGCAGTATTTT
CASSPSRPLRADTQYF
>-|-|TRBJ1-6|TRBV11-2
TGTGCCAGCAGCGGCGAACGGCGGGCCCCCGATAATTCACCCCTCCACTTT
CASSGERRAPDNSPLHF
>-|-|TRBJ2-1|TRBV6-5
TGTGCCAGCAGTTACTCCAGTACAGGGATTCACAATGAGCAGTTCTTC
CASSYSSTGIHNEQFF
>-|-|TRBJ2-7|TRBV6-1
TGTGCCAGCAGTGAAGAGTTATCGGGGGTATACGAGCAGTACTTC
CASSEELSGVYEQYF
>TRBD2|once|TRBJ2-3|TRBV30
TGTGCCTGGTGTAACGGGGGGAGCACAGATACGCAGTATTTT
CAWCNGGSTDTQYF
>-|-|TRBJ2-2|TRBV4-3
TGCGCCAGCAGCCAACCCGGGGTCGGCACCGGGGAGCTGTTTTTT
CASSQPGVGTGELFF
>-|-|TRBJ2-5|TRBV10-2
TGCGCCAGCAGTGACTCACAGGGAAACCAAGAGACCCAGTACTTC
CASSDSQGNQETQYF
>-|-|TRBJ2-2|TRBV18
TGTGCCAGCCCGGGACCTGCGAACACCGGGGAGCTGTTTTTT
CASPGPANTGELFF